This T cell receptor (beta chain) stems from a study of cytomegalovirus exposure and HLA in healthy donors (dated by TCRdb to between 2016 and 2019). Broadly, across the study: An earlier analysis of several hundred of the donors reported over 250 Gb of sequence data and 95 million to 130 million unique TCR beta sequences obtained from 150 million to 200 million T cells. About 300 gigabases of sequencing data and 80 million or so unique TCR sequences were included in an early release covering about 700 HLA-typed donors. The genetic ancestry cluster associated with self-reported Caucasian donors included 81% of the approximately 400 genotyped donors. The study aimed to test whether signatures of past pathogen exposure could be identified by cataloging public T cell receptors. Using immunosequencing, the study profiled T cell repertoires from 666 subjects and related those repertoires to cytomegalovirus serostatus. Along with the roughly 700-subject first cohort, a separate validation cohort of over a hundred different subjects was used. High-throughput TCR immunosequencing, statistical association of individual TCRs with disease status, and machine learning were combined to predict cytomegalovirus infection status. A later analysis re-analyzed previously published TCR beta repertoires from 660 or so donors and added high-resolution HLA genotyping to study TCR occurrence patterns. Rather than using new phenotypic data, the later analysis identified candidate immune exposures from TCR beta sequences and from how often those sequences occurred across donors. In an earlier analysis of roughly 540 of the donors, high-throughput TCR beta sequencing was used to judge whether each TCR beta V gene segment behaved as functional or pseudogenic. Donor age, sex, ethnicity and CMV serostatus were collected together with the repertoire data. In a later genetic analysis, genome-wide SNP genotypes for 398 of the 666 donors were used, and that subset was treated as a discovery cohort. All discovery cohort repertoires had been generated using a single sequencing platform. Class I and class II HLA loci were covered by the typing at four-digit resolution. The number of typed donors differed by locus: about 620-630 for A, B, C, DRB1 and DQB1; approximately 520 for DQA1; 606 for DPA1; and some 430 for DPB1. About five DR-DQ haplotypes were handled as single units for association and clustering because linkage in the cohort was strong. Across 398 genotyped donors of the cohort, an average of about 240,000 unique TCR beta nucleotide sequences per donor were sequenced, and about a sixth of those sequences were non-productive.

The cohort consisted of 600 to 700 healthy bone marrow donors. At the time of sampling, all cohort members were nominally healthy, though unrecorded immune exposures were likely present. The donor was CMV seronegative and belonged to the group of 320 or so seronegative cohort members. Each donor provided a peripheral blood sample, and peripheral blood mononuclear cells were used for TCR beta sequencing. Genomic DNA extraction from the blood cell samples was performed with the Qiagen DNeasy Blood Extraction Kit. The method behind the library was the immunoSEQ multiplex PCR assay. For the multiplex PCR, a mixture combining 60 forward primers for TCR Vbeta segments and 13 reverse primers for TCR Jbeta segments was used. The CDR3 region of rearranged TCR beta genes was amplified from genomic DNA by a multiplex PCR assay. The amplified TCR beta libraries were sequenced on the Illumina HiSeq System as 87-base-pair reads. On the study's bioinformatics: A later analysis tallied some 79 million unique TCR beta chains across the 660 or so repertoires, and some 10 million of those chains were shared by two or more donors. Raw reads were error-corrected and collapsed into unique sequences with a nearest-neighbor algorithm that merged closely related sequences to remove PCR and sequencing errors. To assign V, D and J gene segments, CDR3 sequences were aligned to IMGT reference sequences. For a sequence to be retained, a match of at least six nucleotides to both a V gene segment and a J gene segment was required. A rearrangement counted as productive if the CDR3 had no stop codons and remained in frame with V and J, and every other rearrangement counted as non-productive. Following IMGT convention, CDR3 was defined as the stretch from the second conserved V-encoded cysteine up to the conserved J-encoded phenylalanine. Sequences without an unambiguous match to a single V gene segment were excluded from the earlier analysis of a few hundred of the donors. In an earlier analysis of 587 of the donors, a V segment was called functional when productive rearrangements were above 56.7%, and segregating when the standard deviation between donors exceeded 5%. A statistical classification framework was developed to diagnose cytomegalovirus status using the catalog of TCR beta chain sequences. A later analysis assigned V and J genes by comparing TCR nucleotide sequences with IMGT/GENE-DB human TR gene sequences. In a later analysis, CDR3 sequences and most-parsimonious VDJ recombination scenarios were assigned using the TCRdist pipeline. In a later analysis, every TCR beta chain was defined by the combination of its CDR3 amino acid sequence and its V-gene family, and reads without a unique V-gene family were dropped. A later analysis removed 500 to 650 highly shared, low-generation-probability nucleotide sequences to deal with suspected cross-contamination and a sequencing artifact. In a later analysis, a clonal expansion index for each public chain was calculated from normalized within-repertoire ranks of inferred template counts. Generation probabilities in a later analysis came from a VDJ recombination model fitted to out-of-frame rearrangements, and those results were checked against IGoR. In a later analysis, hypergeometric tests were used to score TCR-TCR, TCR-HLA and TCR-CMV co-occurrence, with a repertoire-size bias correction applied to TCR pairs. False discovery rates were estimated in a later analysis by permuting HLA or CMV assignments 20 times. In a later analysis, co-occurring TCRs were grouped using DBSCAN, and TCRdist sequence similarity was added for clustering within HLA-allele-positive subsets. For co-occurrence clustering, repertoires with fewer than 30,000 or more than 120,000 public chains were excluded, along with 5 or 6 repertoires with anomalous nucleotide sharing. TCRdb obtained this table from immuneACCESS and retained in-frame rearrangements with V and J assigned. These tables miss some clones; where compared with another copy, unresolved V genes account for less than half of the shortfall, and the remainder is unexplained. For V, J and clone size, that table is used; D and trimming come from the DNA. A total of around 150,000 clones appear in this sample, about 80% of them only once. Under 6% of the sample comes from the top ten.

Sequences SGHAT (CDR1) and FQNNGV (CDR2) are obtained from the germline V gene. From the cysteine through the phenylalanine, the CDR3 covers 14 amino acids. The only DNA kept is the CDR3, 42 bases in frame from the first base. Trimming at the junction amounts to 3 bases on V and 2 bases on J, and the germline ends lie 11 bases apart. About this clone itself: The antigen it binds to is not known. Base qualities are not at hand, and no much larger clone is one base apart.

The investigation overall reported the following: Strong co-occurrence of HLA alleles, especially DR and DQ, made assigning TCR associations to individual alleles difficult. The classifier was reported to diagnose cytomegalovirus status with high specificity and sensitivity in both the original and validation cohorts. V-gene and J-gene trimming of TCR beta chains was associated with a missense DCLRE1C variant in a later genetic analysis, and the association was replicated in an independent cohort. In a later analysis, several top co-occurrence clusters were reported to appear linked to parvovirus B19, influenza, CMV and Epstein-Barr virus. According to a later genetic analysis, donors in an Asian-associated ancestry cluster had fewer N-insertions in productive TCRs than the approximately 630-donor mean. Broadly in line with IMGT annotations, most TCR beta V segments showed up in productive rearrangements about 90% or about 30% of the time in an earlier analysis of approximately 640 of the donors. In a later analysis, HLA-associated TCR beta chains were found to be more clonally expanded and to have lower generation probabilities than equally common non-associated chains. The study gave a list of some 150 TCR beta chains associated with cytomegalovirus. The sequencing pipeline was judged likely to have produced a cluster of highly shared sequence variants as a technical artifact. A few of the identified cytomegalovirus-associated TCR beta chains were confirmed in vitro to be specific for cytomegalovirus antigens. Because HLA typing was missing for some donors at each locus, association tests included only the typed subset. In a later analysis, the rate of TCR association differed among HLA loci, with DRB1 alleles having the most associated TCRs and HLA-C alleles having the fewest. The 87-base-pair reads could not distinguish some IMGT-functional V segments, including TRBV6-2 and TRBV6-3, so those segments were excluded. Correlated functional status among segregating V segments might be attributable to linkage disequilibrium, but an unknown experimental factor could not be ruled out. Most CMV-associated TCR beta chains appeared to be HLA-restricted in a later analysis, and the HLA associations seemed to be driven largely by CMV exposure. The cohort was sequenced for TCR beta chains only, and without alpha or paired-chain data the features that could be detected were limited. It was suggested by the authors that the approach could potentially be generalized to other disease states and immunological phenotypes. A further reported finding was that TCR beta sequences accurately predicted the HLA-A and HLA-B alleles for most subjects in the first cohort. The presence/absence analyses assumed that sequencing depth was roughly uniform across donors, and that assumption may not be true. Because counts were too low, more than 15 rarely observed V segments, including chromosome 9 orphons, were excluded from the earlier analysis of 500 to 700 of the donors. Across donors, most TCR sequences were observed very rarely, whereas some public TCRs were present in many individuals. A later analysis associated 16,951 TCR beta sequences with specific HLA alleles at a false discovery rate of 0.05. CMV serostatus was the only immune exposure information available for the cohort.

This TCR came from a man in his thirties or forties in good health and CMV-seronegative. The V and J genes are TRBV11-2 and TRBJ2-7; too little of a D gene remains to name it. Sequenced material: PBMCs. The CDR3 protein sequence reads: CASSFRDRAYEQYF. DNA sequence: TGTGCCAGCAGCTTCAGAGACCGGGCCTACGAGCAGTACTTC.